A single sample gave rise to the 29 T cell receptor beta chains below, sequenced in a study of T cell repertoires in cytomegalovirus infection. TCRdb fed the reads into MiXCR, producing one record per CDR3 protein. The table records 400,000 or so distinct CDR3 sequences, approximately 18% of them present only once. Sequences were obtained from PBMCs. The source is a human donor in good health (CMV status not recorded). Some clones in this sample may be carry-over from other donors' samples.

The rearrangement joins TRBV6-5 to TRBJ2-1, with a weak D call TRBD1 (6 bases). V lost 8 bases to trimming and J lost 6 bases, with 26 bases between them. The CDR3 totals 17 residues. Germline V gives CDR1 MNHEY, CDR2 SVGAGI. This CDR3 reads CASAYSVGAGVVNEQFF. The CDR3 DNA is TGTGCCAGCGCCTACTCTGTTGGGGCAGGGGTTGTCAATGAGCAGTTCTTC.

This clonotype was counted many times. The chain has TRBV11-2 and TRBJ1-6; D perhaps matches TRBD1 (5 bases). CDR3 size: 14 residues. Trimming stripped 5 bases from V and 15 bases from J, with 20 bases between. The germline V gene has CDR1 SGHAT and CDR2 FQNNGV. The CDR3 sequence is CASSPTQPGHLLHF. CDR3 coding DNA: TGTGCCAGCAGCCCAACCCAGCCCGGACATCTCCTCCACTTT.

This clonotype has at least ten counts. The chain carries TRBV11-3 and TRBJ2-3; TRBD1 or TRBD2 may be the D gene (5 bases each). Germline V gene data show CDR1 as SGHNT and CDR2 as YENEEA. Trimming took off 5 bases at V and 2 bases at J, with 14 bases between the two ends. The CDR3 covers 15 residues. CDR3 region: CASSPNAGATDTQYF. The DNA for the CDR3 is TGTGCCAGCAGCCCTAATGCCGGGGCCACAGATACGCAGTATTTT.

The chain recombines TRBV28 with TRBJ2-4; D is unclear. Germline CDR1 MDHEN, CDR2 SYDVKM. V shed 3 bases and J shed 5 bases, with 14 bases lying between them. The CDR3 consists of 15 residues. CDR3 in amino acids: CASSFLEYGQNIQYF. The CDR3 region has the DNA TGTGCCAGCAGTTTCTTGGAGTACGGCCAAAACATTCAGTACTTC.

As concerns this clonotype: With a much larger clone just one base away, this may be a read error. V is TRBV7-2 and J is TRBJ2-1; D remains ambiguous. The CDR3 contains 14 residues. The germline V gene has CDR1 SGHTA and CDR2 FQGNSA. CDR3 sequence: CATSFNSRSNEQFF. CDR3 coding DNA: TGTGCCACCAGCTTCAATTCACGGAGCAATGAGCAGTTCTTC.

In this sample, this clonotype turned up many times. The V call is TRBV7-9, the J call TRBJ2-7; maybe TRBD1 (5 bases). V shed 0 bases and J shed 3 bases, with 15 bases lying between them. This CDR3 has 16 residues. The germline CDR1 and CDR2 sequences are SEHNR and FQNEAQ (reference sequence). This CDR3 is CASSLARSRTLYEQYF. The DNA of the CDR3 is TGTGCCAGCAGCTTAGCCCGGAGCAGGACACTCTACGAGCAGTACTTC.

This clonotype was counted ten times or more. This chain joins TRBV7-2 and TRBJ1-5; tentative D call: TRBD1 (6 bases). Trimming took off 5 bases at V and 4 bases at J, with 15 bases between the two ends. CDR1 and CDR2 (germline): SGHTA, FQGNSA. The CDR3 runs to 15 residues. The CDR3 DNA is TGTGCCAGCAGCCCTCATCCTCAGGGGAATCAGCCCCAGCATTTT. Its translation: CASSPHPQGNQPQHF.

The chain links TRBV11-2 to TRBJ2-3, with 7 bases that match TRBD1. After removal of 4 bases from V and 2 bases from J, the junction contained 6 bases not matched to a gene. Germline values: CDR1 SGHAT, CDR2 FQNNGV. This CDR3 has 15 residues. The CDR3 protein is CASSSQGETTDTQYF. CDR3 nucleotide sequence: TGTGCCAGCAGCTCCCAGGGGGAGACCACAGATACGCAGTATTTT.

The chain joins TRBV16 to TRBJ2-7; 7 nucleotides line up with TRBD1. This CDR3 is 15 amino acids long. With 2 bases clipped from V and 2 bases from J, the junction kept 6 bases outside the gene matches. Germline V gene sequence: CDR1 KGHSY, CDR2 FQNENV. The DNA for the CDR3 is TGTGCCAGCAGCCAAGTGGTCGGGACAGCCTACGAGCAGTACTTC. It codes for CASSQVVGTAYEQYF.

This clonotype was seen ten or more times. J is TRBJ2-7 and V is TRBV7-2; TRBD2 agrees at 11 bases. Germline V gene lookup returns CDR1 SGHTA and CDR2 FQGNSA. J gave up 2 bases and V 2 bases, and 11 bases lay outside the gene matches. The CDR3 sequence is 18 residues long. This chain's CDR3 is CASSLRGSSGRHTYEQYF. The CDR3 DNA sequence: TGTGCCAGCAGCTTAAGGGGGTCTAGCGGGAGGCACACCTACGAGCAGTACTTC.

This clonotype was seen at least ten times. The chain recombines TRBV6-1 with TRBJ2-5, with D uncertain. The V and J ends lost 6 bases and 0 bases respectively, with 5 bases between them. Per the germline V gene, CDR1 is MNHNS and CDR2 is SASEGT. There are 12 residues in the CDR3. The CDR3 bases are TGTGCCAGCAGACCAGACCAAGAGACCCAGTACTTC. It is translated as CASRPDQETQYF.

V and J are TRBV29-1 and TRBJ2-3; 14 nucleotides line up with TRBD2. From germline, CDR1 is SQVTM and CDR2 ANQGSEA. Trimming removed 5 bases from V and 6 bases from J; junction bases left unmatched: 10. The length of the CDR3 is 16 residues. The chain's CDR3 is CSVRLAGGPGADTQYF. CDR3 DNA sequence: TGCAGCGTTCGACTAGCGGGAGGGCCAGGGGCCGATACGCAGTATTTT.

The table lists this clonotype with a few counts. The genes are TRBV12-3 or TRBV12-4 and TRBJ1-4, with 7 positions matching TRBD1. The CDR3 is made up of 14 amino acids. The ends lost 3 bases at V and 6 bases at J; junction bases unmatched: 4. CDR3 residues: CASSFPGGDEKLFF. As DNA, the CDR3 is TGTGCCAGCAGTTTCCCAGGGGGGGATGAAAAACTGTTTTTT.

V gene TRBV7-9 combines with J gene TRBJ2-5, with D possibly matching TRBD1 (5 bases). There are 14 residues in the CDR3. V was trimmed by 5 bases and J by 5 bases, leaving 15 bases between them. Germline CDR1 SEHNR, CDR2 FQNEAQ (reference sequence). The CDR3 is CASSNRQRGETQYF. In nucleotides, the CDR3 is TGTGCCAGCAGCAATCGACAGAGAGGCGAGACCCAGTACTTC.

In its sample, this clonotype was seen many times. This chain connects TRBV7-2 to TRBJ2-7; 13 positions match TRBD2. The CDR3 spans 16 residues. V lost 5 bases, J lost 2 bases, and 6 bases stayed unmatched. Germline loops: CDR1 SGHTA, CDR2 FQGNSA. CDR3 nucleotide sequence: TGTGCCAGCAGCCCCGACGGGACTAGCGGGGCCTACGAGCAGTACTTC. Its translation: CASSPDGTSGAYEQYF.

The CDR3 DNA reads as TGTGCCAGCAGCCTCGCGGGCCTATGGGGGCGTACAGATACGCAGTATTTT. Protein product: CASSLAGLWGRTDTQYF. The chain links TRBV7-8 to TRBJ2-3, with a tentative D call TRBD1 (6 bases). Germline loops: CDR1 SGHVS, CDR2 FQNEAQ. The CDR3 runs 17 residues. Trimming cost V 5 bases and J 3 bases, with 21 bases left between them.

The rearrangement uses TRBV19 and TRBJ2-3; tentatively, D is TRBD2 (5 bases). CDR1 and CDR2 from the germline V gene are LNHDA and SQIVND (reference sequence). V shed 1 base and J shed 2 bases, with 10 bases lying between them. There are 15 residues in the CDR3. DNA for the CDR3: TGTGCCAGTAGTATAGCGAGGGCATCCACAGATACGCAGTATTTT. Translating it yields CASSIARASTDTQYF.

The chain employs TRBV12-3 or TRBV12-4 and TRBJ2-4; a weak D match, TRBD2 (5 bases). The CDR3 has 13 amino acids. Trimming removed 5 bases from V and 9 bases from J, with 14 bases in between. The CDR3 nucleotides read TGTGCCAGCAGTCGAGGGTCTCAAGGCATTCAGTACTTC. It yields the protein CASSRGSQGIQYF.

The chain recombines TRBV5-4 with TRBJ2-3; perhaps TRBD1 as D (5 bases). V dropped 6 bases and J dropped 1 base, with 9 bases sitting between them. CDR1 is SGHNT, CDR2 YYREEE, per germline (reference sequence). This CDR3 region has 13 residues. CDR3 amino acids: CASKIRGTDTQYF. In DNA, the CDR3 is TGTGCCAGCAAGATCAGGGGCACAGATACGCAGTATTTT.

The chain employs TRBV20-1 and TRBJ2-5; tentatively, D is TRBD1 (5 bases). The CDR3 loop spans 14 amino acids. Germline assignment: CDR1 DFQATT and CDR2 SNEGSKA (reference sequence). The V end was cut by 4 bases, the J end by 4 bases, with 16 bases between. CDR3 sequence reads: CSATGPTDGETQYF. In nucleotides, the CDR3 is TGCAGTGCTACGGGCCCGACAGATGGAGAGACCCAGTACTTC.

V usage is TRBV30 and J usage is TRBJ1-5; D is perhaps TRBD1 (5 bases). Germline V CDR1 and CDR2: GTSNPN, SVGIG (reference sequence). This CDR3 has 13 residues. V lost 0 bases and J 8 bases, leaving 11 bases between the germline ends. The CDR3 spells CAWSVGTFEPQHF. CDR3 bases: TGTGCCTGGAGTGTAGGGACCTTTGAGCCCCAGCATTTT.

The chain combines TRBV20-1 with TRBJ2-3; 8 bases line up with TRBD2. The CDR3 length is 15 residues. The junction had 14 bases not matched to a gene; V was cut back by 6 bases and J by 6 bases. Germline-derived CDR1 and CDR2 are DFQATT and SNEGSKA (reference sequence). CDR3 coding DNA: TGCAGTGCAACCCACGGGGGAGCGGGGGCCGATACGCAGTATTTT. Its translation: CSATHGGAGADTQYF.

This clonotype was seen ten or more times. The chain has TRBV7-2 and TRBJ2-1, with a weak D call TRBD2 (5 bases). The germline gives CDR1 SGHTA, CDR2 FQGNSA. V shed 1 base and J shed 4 bases, with 14 bases lying between them. The CDR3 is made up of 16 amino acids. DNA for the CDR3: TGTGCCAGCAGCTTAGGTTTCGGGGAAGGTTACAATGAGCAGTTCTTC. Amino acids: CASSLGFGEGYNEQFF. Based on the CDR3 plus reference TRBV7-2 and TRBJ2-1, the full variable domain is GAGVSQSPSNKVTEKGKDVELRCDPISGHTALYWYRQSLGQGLEFLIYFQGNSAPDKSGLPSDRFSAERTGGSVSTLTIQRTQQEDSAVYLCASSLGFGEGYNEQFFGPGTRLTVL.

This clonotype was seen a few times. The CDR3: CSVGGDFGDQPQHF. The CDR3 DNA follows: TGCAGCGTTGGGGGGGACTTCGGGGACCAGCCCCAGCATTTT. The V gene is TRBV29-1, the J gene TRBJ1-5; D might be TRBD1 (5 bases). Germline V gene data show CDR1 as SQVTM and CDR2 as ANQGSEA. The CDR3 is 14 amino acids. Between the trimmed V and J ends, which lost 4 bases and 7 bases, there was a span of 17 bases. The variable domain in full, completed from reference TRBV29-1 and TRBJ1-5, reads SAVISQKPSRDICQRGTSLTIQCQVDSQVTMMFWYRQQPGQSLTLIATANQGSEATYESGFVIDKFPISRPNLTFSTLTVSNMSPEDSSIYLCSVGGDFGDQPQHFGDGTRLSIL.

This clonotype showed up many times. V is TRBV4-1 and J is TRBJ1-2, with D unresolved. V was clipped by 3 bases and J by 2 bases, with 7 bases between them. CDR3 length: 13 residues. CDR1 is MGHRA, CDR2 YSYEKL, per germline. The CDR3 sequence is CASSHEGNYGYTF. The CDR3 coding sequence is TGCGCCAGCAGCCACGAGGGAAACTATGGCTACACCTTC.

This clonotype was seen a handful of times. The rearrangement links TRBV2 to TRBJ1-5, with D uncertain. The CDR3 has 12 amino acids. Germline V gene data show CDR1 as SNHLY and CDR2 as FYNNEI. Trimming took off 8 bases at V and 0 bases at J, with 5 bases between the two ends. The DNA for the CDR3 is TGTGCCAGCGGGAATAGCAATCAGCCCCAGCATTTT. Translating it yields CASGNSNQPQHF.

This clonotype appeared many times. The DNA for the CDR3 is TGTGCCAGCAGCTTGCAGCTTTTCAACACTGAAGCTTTCTTT. Encoded protein: CASSLQLFNTEAFF. The rearrangement joins TRBV7-2 to TRBJ1-1; D is undetermined. V was cut by 3 bases and J by 2 bases, with 10 bases left in between. CDR1 SGHTA and CDR2 FQGNSA come from the germline V gene. CDR3 length equals 14 residues.

The V gene is TRBV29-1, the J gene TRBJ2-7, with 12 bases that match TRBD2. The ends lost 6 bases at V and 3 bases at J; junction bases unmatched: 6. The CDR3 length is 14 residues. CDR1 and CDR2 (germline): SQVTM, ANQGSEA. For the CDR3, the DNA is TGCAGCGTCACCTCGACTAGCGGGAGCTACGAGCAGTACTTC. Encoded protein: CSVTSTSGSYEQYF.

This clonotype was picked up a small number of times. This chain uses TRBV10-3 with TRBJ1-4; TRBD1 might be the D (5 bases). This CDR3 spans 14 amino acids. Germline V lookup: CDR1 ENHRY, CDR2 SYGVKD. Between the trimmed V and J ends, which lost 4 bases and 8 bases, there was a span of 14 bases. The CDR3 DNA reads as TGTGCCATCAGTGCAGGGCAAGGAGGGGAAAAACTGTTTTTT. Amino acid sequence: CAISAGQGGEKLFF.